Shown below are 27 T cell receptor beta chains from a single sample sequenced in a study of glioma-infiltrating T cells after dendritic cell vaccination. Using immunoSEQ multiplex PCR, the repertoire was profiled, and TCRdb retains in-frame clones only, with some absent. Among 90,000 to 95,000 clones, over 75% were seen once, and the ten largest hold 2% to 2.5%. The time point was: after dendritic cell vaccination, including at tumor progression/relapse. The sample here was blood, taken after dendritic cell vaccination. These TCRs come from a human donor with glioblastoma.

The chain employs TRBV27 and TRBJ1-2, with 9 bases that match TRBD1. The CDR3 runs to 16 residues. Germline-derived CDR1 and CDR2 are MNHEY and SMNVEV (reference sequence). J was trimmed by 5 bases and V by 7 bases; bases with no gene match: 14. The CDR3 sequence: CASTRGQGLFRYGYTF. As DNA, the CDR3 is TGTGCCAGCACTAGAGGACAGGGGCTTTTCCGGTATGGCTACACCTTC.

This clone was observed a few times. This chain uses TRBV5-1 with TRBJ2-3; 7 positions agree with TRBD2. V dropped 0 bases and J dropped 6; count of bases not matched to a gene: 13. Germline lookup yields CDR1 SGHRS and CDR2 YFSETQ. This CDR3 contains 17 residues. For the CDR3, the DNA is TGCGCCAGCAGCTTGGGGGTGAGGCGGGAGATGGTTGATACGCAGTATTTT. Its protein product is CASSLGVRREMVDTQYF.

The CDR3 coding sequence is TGTGCCAGCAGTACCGGACAGGGCACAAATCAGCCCCAGCATTTT. Translated, it gives CASSTGQGTNQPQHF. The chain has TRBV6-6 and TRBJ1-5, with 8 positions matching TRBD1. The germline gives CDR1 MNHNY, CDR2 SVGAGI (reference sequence). V dropped 5 bases and J dropped 4; count of bases not matched to a gene: 7. CDR3 size: 15 residues.

This chain uses TRBV14 with TRBJ2-6; maybe TRBD2 (5 bases). CDR3 length equals 15 residues. Germline V gene lookup returns CDR1 SGHDN and CDR2 FVKESK. V was clipped by 8 bases and J by 0 bases, with 11 bases between them. CDR3: CASRGSLSGANVLTF. Written as DNA, the CDR3 is TGTGCCAGCCGGGGTTCCCTCTCTGGGGCCAACGTCCTGACTTTC.

The J gene is TRBJ2-1, the V gene TRBV6-5; possible D gene TRBD2, 6 bases. The CDR3 sequence is 16 residues long. Trimming pared 0 bases from V and 0 bases from J, leaving 9 bases between. CDR1 and CDR2 from the germline V gene are MNHEY and SVGAGI. Here the CDR3 reads CASSYSAGSSYNEQFF. The DNA of the CDR3 is TGTGCCAGCAGTTACTCTGCGGGGAGCTCCTACAATGAGCAGTTCTTC.

The gene calls are TRBV5-1 and TRBJ2-1; 9 bases map to TRBD1. The CDR3 sequence is 17 residues long. CDR1 and CDR2 from the germline V gene are SGHRS and YFSETQ. J was trimmed by 4 bases and V by 0 bases; bases with no gene match: 8. CDR3 in DNA: TGCGCCAGCAGCTTGGCCTTAACCGGGACAGGGTACAATGAGCAGTTCTTC. This translates into CASSLALTGTGYNEQFF.

This clone has just one count. The V call is TRBV6-1, the J call TRBJ2-5; 8 nucleotides align to TRBD1. Germline CDR1 and CDR2: MNHNS and SASEGT. The CDR3 spans 13 residues. With V trimmed by 1 base and J by 7 bases, 2 bases remained unmatched. CDR3 loop: CASSEVQGATQYF. CDR3 coding DNA: TGTGCCAGCAGTGAAGTTCAGGGGGCGACCCAGTACTTC.

The V gene is TRBV6-6, the J gene TRBJ2-7, with 9 positions matching TRBD2. V was clipped by 0 bases and J by 2 bases; unmatched bases: 2. The CDR3 is 15 amino acids. Germline V gene lookup returns CDR1 MNHNY and CDR2 SVGAGI (reference sequence). The CDR3 region has the DNA TGTGCCAGCAGTTACTCTGCGGGGGGGCCCTACGAGCAGTACTTC. This sequence encodes CASSYSAGGPYEQYF.

The J gene is TRBJ1-5, the V gene TRBV7-2, with TRBD1 identical over 7 bases. CDR3 length: 18 residues. Germline V gene lookup returns CDR1 SGHTA and CDR2 FQGNSA. Trimming at V came to 4 bases and at J to 0 bases, leaving 12 bases not matched to a gene. The CDR3: CASSSPHLGQYSNQPQHF. Here the CDR3 DNA reads TGTGCCAGCAGCTCGCCCCACTTGGGACAGTATAGCAATCAGCCCCAGCATTTT.

This clone occurred a few times. The chain has TRBV6-1 and TRBJ1-2, with 8 positions matching TRBD1. The CDR3 has 15 amino acids. V lost 0 bases, J lost 8 bases, and 8 bases stayed unmatched. Germline V lookup: CDR1 MNHNS, CDR2 SASEGT. The CDR3 nucleotides read TGTGCCAGCAGTGAAGCTAAAATCAGGGGGCTCGGCTACACCTTC. Translating it yields CASSEAKIRGLGYTF.

The V call is TRBV6-1, the J call TRBJ2-7, with a tentative D call TRBD2 (6 bases). The germline gives CDR1 MNHNS, CDR2 SASEGT. The CDR3 consists of 13 residues. Trimming removed 6 bases from V and 2 bases from J, with 11 bases in between. CDR3 loop: CASRGRTPYEQYV. The CDR3, as DNA: TGTGCCAGCAGGGGGAGGACTCCCTACGAGCAGTACGTC.

CDR3 region: CASRRGQGADTQYF. The DNA for the CDR3 is TGTGCCAGCAGACGTGGACAGGGAGCGGATACGCAGTATTTT. The chain carries TRBV6-1 and TRBJ2-3; 8 positions match TRBD1. The CDR3 consists of 14 residues. V lost 6 bases, J lost 6 bases, and 8 bases stayed unmatched. Per germline, CDR1 MNHNS and CDR2 SASEGT.

V and J are TRBV6-5 and TRBJ1-5, with D possibly matching TRBD1 (5 bases). Germline V CDR1 and CDR2: MNHEY, SVGAGI. This CDR3 is built from 16 residues. V was shortened by 4 bases and J by 3 bases, with 16 bases between the two germline ends. CDR3 protein: CASSWLGDPLNQPQHF. CDR3 DNA sequence: TGTGCCAGCAGTTGGTTAGGGGATCCCCTCAATCAGCCCCAGCATTTT.

This clone came up a few times. The chain recombines TRBV11-2 with TRBJ2-1, with a possible D match to TRBD2 (5 bases). Germline CDR1 is SGHAT and CDR2 is FQNNGV. Trimming took off 3 bases at V and 1 base at J, with 19 bases between the two ends. This CDR3 is built from 18 residues. DNA of the CDR3: TGTGCCAGCAGCTTGAATCCGCCCGGGGTGCAGTCCTACAATGAGCAGTTCTTC. Residues: CASSLNPPGVQSYNEQFF.

V and J are TRBV25-1 and TRBJ1-6; unclear D gene. The V end was cut by 8 bases, the J end by 10 bases, with 15 bases between. Germline values: CDR1 MGHDK, CDR2 SYGVNS. The length of the CDR3 is 13 residues. CDR3 nucleotides: TGTGCCAGCTCTTCTTCTTTGGAGTCACCCCTCCACTTT. Its translation is CASSSSLESPLHF.

The chain uses TRBV28 and TRBJ1-6; maybe TRBD1 (5 bases). Germline V gene sequence: CDR1 MDHEN, CDR2 SYDVKM. The length of the CDR3 is 13 residues. V was clipped by 6 bases and J by 6 bases, with 9 bases between them. The CDR3 protein is CASRKQANSPLHF. CDR3 coding DNA: TGTGCCAGCAGGAAACAGGCTAATTCACCCCTCCACTTT.

The chain employs TRBV6-6 and TRBJ2-3, with 9 bases aligning to TRBD2. The trim removed 5 bases at V and 4 bases at J, leaving 4 bases unmatched. Germline-derived CDR1 and CDR2 are MNHNY and SVGAGI (reference sequence). This CDR3 spans 14 amino acids. CDR3 in amino acids: CASSGTSIADTQYF. DNA of the CDR3: TGTGCCAGCAGTGGGACTAGCATAGCAGATACGCAGTATTTT.

The rearrangement links TRBV7-6 to TRBJ1-1, with D unclear. The V end was cut by 1 base, the J end by 1 base, with 13 bases between. The CDR3 runs to 16 residues. The germline V gene encodes CDR1 SGHVS and CDR2 FNYEAQ. This chain's CDR3 is CASSLGPYPGNTEAFF. DNA of the CDR3: TGTGCCAGCAGCTTAGGGCCCTATCCAGGGAACACTGAAGCTTTCTTT. The whole variable domain, remainder taken from reference TRBV7-6 and TRBJ1-1, is GAGVSQSPRYKVTKRGQDVALRCDPISGHVSLYWYRQALGQGPEFLTYFNYEAQQDKSGLPNDRFSAERPEGSISTLTIQRTEQRDSAMYRCASSLGPYPGNTEAFFGQGTRLTVV.

There are a few counts of this clone. V is TRBV7-9 and J is TRBJ1-3; a possible D gene is TRBD1 (6 bases). The CDR3 is made up of 16 amino acids. In germline, CDR1 is SEHNR, CDR2 FQNEAQ (reference sequence). V was pared by 1 base and J by 3 bases, with 13 bases between. The CDR3 bases are TGTGCCAGCAGCTTAGACAGGGTGACTTTTGGAAACACCATATATTTT. Translation: CASSLDRVTFGNTIYF.

The chain links TRBV7-2 to TRBJ2-1; 8 bases map to TRBD2. The CDR3 extends over 14 amino acids. Germline V gives CDR1 SGHTA, CDR2 FQGNSA. The trim removed 4 bases at V and 9 bases at J, leaving 8 bases unmatched. CDR3 DNA: TGTGCCAGCAGCTCGCCGGGACTAGAAGGTGAGCAGTTCTTC. Protein sequence: CASSSPGLEGEQFF.

The V gene is TRBV11-2, the J gene TRBJ2-7; weak D call: TRBD2 (6 bases). V dropped 5 bases and J dropped 1 base, with 12 bases sitting between them. The V gene's germline CDR1 is SGHAT and CDR2 FQNNGV. The CDR3 totals 14 residues. The CDR3 spells CASSRGLGSYEQYV. As DNA, the CDR3 is TGTGCCAGCAGCCGGGGGTTAGGGTCCTACGAGCAGTACGTC.

This chain links TRBV25-1 with TRBJ2-2; maybe TRBD2 (7 bases). Germline V gives CDR1 MGHDK, CDR2 SYGVNS. The CDR3 totals 16 residues. The V and J ends lost 1 base and 2 bases respectively, with 11 bases between them. The CDR3 here is CASSELGGGNTGELFF. As DNA, the CDR3 is TGTGCCAGCAGTGAATTAGGGGGGGGTAACACCGGGGAGCTGTTTTTT.

The chain couples TRBV5-6 to TRBJ2-5; 9 bases align to TRBD1. CDR1 SGHDT and CDR2 YYEEEE come from the germline V gene. V was pared by 3 bases and J by 4 bases, with 7 bases of the junction left unmatched. This CDR3 comprises 15 residues. The DNA of the CDR3 is TGTGCCAGCAGCTACATACCGACAGGGGGAGAGACCCAGTACTTC. The encoded protein is CASSYIPTGGETQYF.

This clone appeared a single time. The gene calls are TRBV18 and TRBJ2-2; no clear D gene. Germline lookup yields CDR1 KGHSH and CDR2 LQKENI. V lost 3 bases and J lost 4, with 9 bases in between. CDR3 length: 14 amino acids. Here the CDR3 reads CASSPRLSTGELFF. DNA for the CDR3: TGTGCCAGCTCACCCCGTCTTTCCACCGGGGAGCTGTTTTTT. The variable domain in full, with the rest retrieved from reference TRBV18 and TRBJ2-2, is NAGVMQNPRHLVRRRGQEARLRCSPMKGHSHVYWYRQLPEEGLKFMVYLQKENIIDESGMPKERFSAEFPKEGPSILRIQQVVRGDSAAYFCASSPRLSTGELFFGEGSRLTVL.

The table lists this clone with a count of one. V gene TRBV7-8 combines with J gene TRBJ1-2, with TRBD1 matching over 9 bases. J gave up 3 bases and V 1 base, and 3 bases lay outside the gene matches. The length of the CDR3 is 15 residues. Germline V gives CDR1 SGHVS, CDR2 FQNEAQ. CDR3 coding DNA: TGTGCCAGCAGCTTAGGACAGGGGGTTTACTATGGCTACACCTTC. This gives the protein CASSLGQGVYYGYTF. Filled out from reference TRBV7-8 and TRBJ1-2, the complete variable domain reads GAGVSQSPRYKVAKRGQDVALRCDPISGHVSLFWYQQALGQGPEFLTYFQNEAQLDKSGLPSDRFFAERPEGSVSTLKIQRTQQEDSAVYLCASSLGQGVYYGYTFGSGTRLTVV.

This rearrangement joins TRBV25-1 to TRBJ1-3; D gene unclear. Germline V gene data show CDR1 as MGHDK and CDR2 as SYGVNS. The CDR3 length is 14 residues. With 6 bases removed from V and 1 base from J, the gap between germline ends came to 10 bases. The CDR3: CASSLSGSGNTIYF. CDR3 DNA: TGTGCCAGCAGCCTGAGTGGTTCTGGAAACACCATATATTTT.

The rearrangement joins TRBV10-3 to TRBJ2-2, with 7 bases aligning to TRBD2. The CDR3 loop spans 15 amino acids. Germline V gene data show CDR1 as ENHRY and CDR2 as SYGVKD. The V and J ends lost 4 bases and 6 bases, in that order; junction bases with no gene match: 8. The CDR3 nucleotides read TGTGCCATCAGTGGCGGACTAGATTTAGCCGGGGAGCTGTTTTTT. Translating gives CAISGGLDLAGELFF.